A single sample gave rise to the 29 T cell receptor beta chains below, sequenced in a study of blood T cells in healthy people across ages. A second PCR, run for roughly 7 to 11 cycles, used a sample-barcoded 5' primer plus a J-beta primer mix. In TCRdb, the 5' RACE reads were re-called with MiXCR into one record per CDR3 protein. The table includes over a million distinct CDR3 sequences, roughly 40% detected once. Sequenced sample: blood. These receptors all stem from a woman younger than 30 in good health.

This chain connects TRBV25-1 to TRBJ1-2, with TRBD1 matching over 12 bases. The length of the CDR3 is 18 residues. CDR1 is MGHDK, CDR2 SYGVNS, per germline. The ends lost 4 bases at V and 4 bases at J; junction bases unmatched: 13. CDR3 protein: CASSGQPGQGAAGYGYTF. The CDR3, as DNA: TGTGCCAGCAGTGGGCAACCGGGACAGGGGGCGGCGGGCTATGGCTACACCTTC.

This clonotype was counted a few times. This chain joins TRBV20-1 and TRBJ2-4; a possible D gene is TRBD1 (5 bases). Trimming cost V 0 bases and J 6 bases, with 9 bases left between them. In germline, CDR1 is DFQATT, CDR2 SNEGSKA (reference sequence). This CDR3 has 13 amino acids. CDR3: CSARDRVGNIQYF. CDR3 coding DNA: TGCAGTGCTAGAGACAGGGTGGGAAACATTCAGTACTTC.

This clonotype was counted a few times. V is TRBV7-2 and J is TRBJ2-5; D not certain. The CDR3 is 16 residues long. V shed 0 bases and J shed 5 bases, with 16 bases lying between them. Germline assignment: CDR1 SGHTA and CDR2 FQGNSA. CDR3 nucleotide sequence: TGTGCCAGCAGCTTAGCTTCTTCCCTTCTGGCGGAGACCCAGTACTTC. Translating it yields CASSLASSLLAETQYF. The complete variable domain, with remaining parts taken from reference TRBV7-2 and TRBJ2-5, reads GAGVSQSPSNKVTEKGKDVELRCDPISGHTALYWYRQSLGQGLEFLIYFQGNSAPDKSGLPSDRFSAERTGGSVSTLTIQRTQQEDSAVYLCASSLASSLLAETQYFGPGTRLLVL.

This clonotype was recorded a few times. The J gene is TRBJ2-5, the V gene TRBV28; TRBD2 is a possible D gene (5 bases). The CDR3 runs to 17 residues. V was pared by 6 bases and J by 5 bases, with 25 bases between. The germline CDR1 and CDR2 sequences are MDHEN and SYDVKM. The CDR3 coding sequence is TGTGCCAGCAGCCTCCTCGGCGGGCCGACCTTGGGGGAGACCCAGTACTTC. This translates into CASSLLGGPTLGETQYF.

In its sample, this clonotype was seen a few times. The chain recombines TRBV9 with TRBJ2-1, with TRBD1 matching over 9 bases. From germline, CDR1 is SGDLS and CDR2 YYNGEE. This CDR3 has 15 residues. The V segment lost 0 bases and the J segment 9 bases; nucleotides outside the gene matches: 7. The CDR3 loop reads CASSVDRTGVSEQFF. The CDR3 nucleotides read TGTGCCAGCAGCGTAGACCGGACAGGGGTGAGTGAGCAGTTCTTC.

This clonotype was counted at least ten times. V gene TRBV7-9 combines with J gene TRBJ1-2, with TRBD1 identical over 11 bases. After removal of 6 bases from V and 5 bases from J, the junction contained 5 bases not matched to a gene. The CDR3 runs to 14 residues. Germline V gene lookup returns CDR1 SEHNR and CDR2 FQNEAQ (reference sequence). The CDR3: CASSSGQGAYGYTF. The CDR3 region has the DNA TGTGCCAGCAGTTCCGGACAGGGGGCGTATGGCTACACCTTC.

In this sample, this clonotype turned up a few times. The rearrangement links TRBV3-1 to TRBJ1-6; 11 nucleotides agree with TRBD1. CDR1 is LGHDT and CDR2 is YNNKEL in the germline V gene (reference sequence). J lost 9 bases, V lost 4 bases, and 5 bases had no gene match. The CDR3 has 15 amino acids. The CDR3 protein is CASSRGQGASSPLHF. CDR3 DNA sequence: TGTGCCAGCAGCCGCGGACAGGGGGCAAGTTCACCCCTCCACTTT.

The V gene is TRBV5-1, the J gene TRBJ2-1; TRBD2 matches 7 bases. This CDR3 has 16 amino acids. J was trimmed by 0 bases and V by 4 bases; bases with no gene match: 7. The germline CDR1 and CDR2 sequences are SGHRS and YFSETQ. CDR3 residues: CASSLSGTFSYNEQFF. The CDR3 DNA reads TGCGCCAGCAGCCTAAGCGGGACTTTCTCCTACAATGAGCAGTTCTTC.

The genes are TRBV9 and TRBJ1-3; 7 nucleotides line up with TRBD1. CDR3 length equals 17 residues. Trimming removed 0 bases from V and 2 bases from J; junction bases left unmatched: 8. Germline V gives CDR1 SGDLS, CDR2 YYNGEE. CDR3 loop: CASSVALEGAAGNTIYF. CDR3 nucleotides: TGTGCCAGCAGCGTAGCATTGGAGGGGGCGGCTGGAAACACCATATATTTT. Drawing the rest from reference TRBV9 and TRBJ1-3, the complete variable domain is DSGVTQTPKHLITATGQRVTLRCSPRSGDLSVYWYQQSLDQGLQFLIQYYNGEERAKGNILERFSAQQFPDLHSELNLSSLELGDSALYFCASSVALEGAAGNTIYFGEGSWLTVV.

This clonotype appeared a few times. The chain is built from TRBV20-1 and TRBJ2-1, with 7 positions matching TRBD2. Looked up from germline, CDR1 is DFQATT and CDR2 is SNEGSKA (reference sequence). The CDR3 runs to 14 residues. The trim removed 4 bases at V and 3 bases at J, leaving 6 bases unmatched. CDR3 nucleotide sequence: TGCAGTGCTATTGCGGGAGTTATCTACAATGAGCAGTTCTTC. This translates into CSAIAGVIYNEQFF.

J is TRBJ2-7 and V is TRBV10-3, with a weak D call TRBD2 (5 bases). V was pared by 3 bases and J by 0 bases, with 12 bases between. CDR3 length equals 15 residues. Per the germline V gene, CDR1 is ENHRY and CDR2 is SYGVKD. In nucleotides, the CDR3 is TGTGCCATCAGTGATGGACTTGAAAACTCCTACGAGCAGTACTTC. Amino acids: CAISDGLENSYEQYF.

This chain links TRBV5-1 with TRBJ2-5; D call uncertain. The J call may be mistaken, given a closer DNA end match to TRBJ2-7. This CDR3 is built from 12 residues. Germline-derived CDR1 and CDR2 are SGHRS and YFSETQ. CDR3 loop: CASSGGVHEQYF. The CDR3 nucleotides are TGCGCCAGCAGCGGTGGAGTCCACGAGCAGTACTTC.

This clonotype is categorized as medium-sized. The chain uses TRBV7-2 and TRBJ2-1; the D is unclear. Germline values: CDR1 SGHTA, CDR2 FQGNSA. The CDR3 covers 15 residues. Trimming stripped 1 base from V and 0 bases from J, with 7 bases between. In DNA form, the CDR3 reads TGTGCCAGCAGCTTAGGTAGCAGCTCCTACAATGAGCAGTTCTTC. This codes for CASSLGSSSYNEQFF.

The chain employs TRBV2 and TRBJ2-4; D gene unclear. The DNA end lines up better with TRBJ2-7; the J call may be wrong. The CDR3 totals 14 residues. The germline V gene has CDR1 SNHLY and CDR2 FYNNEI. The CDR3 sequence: CASRFDSANYEQYF. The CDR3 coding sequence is TGTGCCAGCCGGTTTGACTCAGCTAACTACGAGCAGTACTTC.

DNA for the CDR3: TGTGCCACCCAAACAGGAAATGAAGCTTTCTTT. It is translated as CATQTGNEAFF. The V gene is TRBV5-5, the J gene TRBJ1-1, with D perhaps TRBD1 (5 bases). Germline CDR1 reads SGHKS; CDR2 reads YYEKEE (reference sequence). V lost 9 bases and J 7 bases, leaving 13 bases between the germline ends. This CDR3 comprises 11 residues.

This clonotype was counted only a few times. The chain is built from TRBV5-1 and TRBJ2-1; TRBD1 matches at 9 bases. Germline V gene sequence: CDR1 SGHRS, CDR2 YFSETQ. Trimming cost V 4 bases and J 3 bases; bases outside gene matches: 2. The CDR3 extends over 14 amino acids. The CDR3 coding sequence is TGCGCCAGCAGCCCGGACAGGGGCTACAATGAGCAGTTCTTC. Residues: CASSPDRGYNEQFF.

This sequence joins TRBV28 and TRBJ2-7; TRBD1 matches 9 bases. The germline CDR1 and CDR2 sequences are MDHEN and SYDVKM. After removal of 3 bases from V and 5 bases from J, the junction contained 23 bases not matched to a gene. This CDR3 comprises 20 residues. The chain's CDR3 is CASSFPDPGQGGILTDEQYF. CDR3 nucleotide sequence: TGTGCCAGCAGTTTCCCAGATCCGGGACAGGGCGGAATCCTTACCGACGAGCAGTACTTC. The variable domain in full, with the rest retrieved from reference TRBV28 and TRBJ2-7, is DVKVTQSSRYLVKRTGEKVFLECVQDMDHENMFWYRQDPGLGLRLIYFSYDVKMKEKGDIPEGYSVSREKKERFSLILESASTNQTSMYLCASSFPDPGQGGILTDEQYFGPGTRLTVT.

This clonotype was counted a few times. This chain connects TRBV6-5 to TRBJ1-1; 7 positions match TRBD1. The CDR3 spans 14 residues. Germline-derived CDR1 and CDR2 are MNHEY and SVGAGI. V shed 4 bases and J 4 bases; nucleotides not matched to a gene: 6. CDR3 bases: TGTGCCAGCAGTTCCAGGGGGTACGGCACTGAAGCTTTCTTT. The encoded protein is CASSSRGYGTEAFF.

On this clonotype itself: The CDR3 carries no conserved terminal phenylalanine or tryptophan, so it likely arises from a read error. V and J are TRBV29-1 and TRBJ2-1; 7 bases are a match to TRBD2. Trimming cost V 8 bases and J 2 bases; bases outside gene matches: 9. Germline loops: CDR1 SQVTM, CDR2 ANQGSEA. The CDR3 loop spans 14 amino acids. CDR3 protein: CSKKGGGPYNEQFV. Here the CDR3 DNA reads TGCAGCAAGAAGGGCGGGGGACCCTACAATGAGCAGTTCGTC.

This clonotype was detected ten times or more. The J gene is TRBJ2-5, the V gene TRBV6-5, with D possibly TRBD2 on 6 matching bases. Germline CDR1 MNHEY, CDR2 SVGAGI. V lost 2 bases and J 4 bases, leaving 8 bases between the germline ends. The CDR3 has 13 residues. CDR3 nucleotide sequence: TGTGCCAGCAGTTACGTCGGGGGAGAGACCCAGTACTTC. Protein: CASSYVGGETQYF.

The CDR3 DNA is TGTGCCACCAGCAGGCAGCTCGAAGATACGCAGTATTTT. This translates into CATSRQLEDTQYF. This chain joins TRBV15 and TRBJ2-3; D ambiguous. Trimming removed 3 bases at V and 5 bases at J, with 9 bases between. Germline values: CDR1 LNHNV, CDR2 YYDKDF (reference sequence). The CDR3 has 13 amino acids.

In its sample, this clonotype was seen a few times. In DNA form, the CDR3 reads TGCAGGGCGGGTGGGAGCAATCAGCCCCAGCATTTT. Translation: CRAGGSNQPQHF. V gene TRBV29-1 combines with J gene TRBJ1-5; D uncertain. The germline V gene has CDR1 SQVTM and CDR2 ANQGSEA. There are 12 residues in the CDR3.

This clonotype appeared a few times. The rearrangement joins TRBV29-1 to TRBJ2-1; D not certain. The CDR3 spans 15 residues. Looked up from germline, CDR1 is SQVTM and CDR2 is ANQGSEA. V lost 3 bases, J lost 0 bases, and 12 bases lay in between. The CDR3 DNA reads TGCAGCGTTGATCCTAGGCCGAGCTCCTACAATGAGCAGTTCTTC. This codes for CSVDPRPSSYNEQFF.

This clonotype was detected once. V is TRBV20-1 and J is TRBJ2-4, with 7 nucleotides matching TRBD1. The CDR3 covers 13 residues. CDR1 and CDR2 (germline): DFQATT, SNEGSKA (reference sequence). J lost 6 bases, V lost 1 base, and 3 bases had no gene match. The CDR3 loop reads CSARGDSSNIQYF. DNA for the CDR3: TGCAGTGCTAGAGGGGACAGCTCAAACATTCAGTACTTC.

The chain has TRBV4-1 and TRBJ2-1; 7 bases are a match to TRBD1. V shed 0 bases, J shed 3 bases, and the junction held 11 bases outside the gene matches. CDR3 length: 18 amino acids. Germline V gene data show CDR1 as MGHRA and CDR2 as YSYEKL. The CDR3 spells CASSQEDLFGTVYNEQFF. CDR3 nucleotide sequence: TGCGCCAGCAGCCAAGAAGACTTGTTCGGGACAGTCTACAATGAGCAGTTCTTC.

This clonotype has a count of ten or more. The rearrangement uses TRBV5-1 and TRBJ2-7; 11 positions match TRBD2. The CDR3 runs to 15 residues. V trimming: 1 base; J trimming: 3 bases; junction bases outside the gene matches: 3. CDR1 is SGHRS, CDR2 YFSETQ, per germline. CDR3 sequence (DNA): TGCGCCAGCAGCTTGATAACTAGCGGGAGCTACGAGCAGTACTTC. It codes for CASSLITSGSYEQYF. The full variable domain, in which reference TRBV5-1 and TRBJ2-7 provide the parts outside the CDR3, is KAGVTQTPRYLIKTRGQQVTLSCSPISGHRSVSWYQQTPGQGLQFLFEYFSETQRNKGNFPGRFSGRQFSNSRSEMNVSTLELGDSALYLCASSLITSGSYEQYFGPGTRLTVT.

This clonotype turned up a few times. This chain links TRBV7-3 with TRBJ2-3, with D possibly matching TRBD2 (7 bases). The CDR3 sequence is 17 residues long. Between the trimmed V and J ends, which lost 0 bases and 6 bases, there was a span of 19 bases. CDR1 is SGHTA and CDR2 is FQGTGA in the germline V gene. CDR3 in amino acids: CASSLTGTGGRGDTQYF. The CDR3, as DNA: TGTGCCAGCAGCTTAACGGGGACGGGGGGCCGCGGGGATACGCAGTATTTT.

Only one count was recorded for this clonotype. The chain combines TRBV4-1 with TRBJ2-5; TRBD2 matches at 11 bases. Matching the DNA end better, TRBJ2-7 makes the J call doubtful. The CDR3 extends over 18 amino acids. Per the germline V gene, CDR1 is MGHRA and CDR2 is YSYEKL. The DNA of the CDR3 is TGCGCCAGCAGCCGCTCGGAATCGCTAGCGGGAGGTACCTACGAGCAGTACTTC. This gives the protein CASSRSESLAGGTYEQYF.

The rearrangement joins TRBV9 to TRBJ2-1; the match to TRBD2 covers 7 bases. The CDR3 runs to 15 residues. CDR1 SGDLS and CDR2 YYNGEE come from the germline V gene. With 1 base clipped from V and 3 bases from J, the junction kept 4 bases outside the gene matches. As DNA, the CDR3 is TGTGCCAGCAGCGTAAGCGGGGCCAACTACAATGAGCAGTTCTTC. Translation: CASSVSGANYNEQFF.